One sample yielded the 17 T cell receptor beta chains listed below, sequenced in a study of blood T cell repertoires in COVID-19. Using immunoSEQ multiplex PCR, the repertoire was profiled, and TCRdb retains in-frame clones only, with some absent. The sample has over 60,000 clones; roughly 90% are singletons. Sequenced material: peripheral blood. The receptor set was obtained from a man between 65 and 85 years old with active or convalescent COVID-19.

The V call is TRBV5-3, the J call TRBJ2-7, with 7 bases fitting TRBD1. Being an ORF, TRBV5-3 has a function that is uncertain. The CDR3 has 14 residues. V trimming: 4 bases; J trimming: 0 bases; junction bases outside the gene matches: 4. CDR3 amino acids: CARSAGTVSYEQYF. CDR3 bases: TGTGCCAGAAGCGCAGGGACAGTCTCCTACGAGCAGTACTTC.

This clone was counted only a few times. V and J are TRBV5-1 and TRBJ1-1, with a tentative D call TRBD1 (6 bases). The germline V gene has CDR1 SGHRS and CDR2 YFSETQ. CDR3 length equals 14 residues. Between the trimmed V and J ends, which lost 4 bases and 1 base, there was a span of 11 bases. In DNA, the CDR3 is TGCGCCAGCAGCCCTCTGACAGGGAACACTGAAGCTTTCTTT. Amino acids: CASSPLTGNTEAFF.

The count of this clone is one. The chain is built from TRBV2 and TRBJ1-4; unclear D gene. This CDR3 has 15 amino acids. Germline V lookup: CDR1 SNHLY, CDR2 FYNNEI. V was shortened by 1 base and J by 0 bases, with 6 bases between the two germline ends. The CDR3 protein is CASSEGGATNEKLFF. CDR3 coding DNA: TGTGCCAGCAGTGAAGGCGGCGCAACTAATGAAAAACTGTTTTTT.

This clone was recorded once. V is TRBV7-2 and J is TRBJ1-1; D uncertain. Germline lookup yields CDR1 SGHTA and CDR2 FQGNSA. With 5 bases removed from V and 5 bases from J, the gap between germline ends came to 18 bases. The CDR3 extends over 15 amino acids. CDR3 in DNA: TGTGCCAGCAGCCCCGAGGAGGCCTGGAGAACTGAAGCTTTCTTT. Protein: CASSPEEAWRTEAFF.

This clone has a handful of counts. The J gene is TRBJ2-7, the V gene TRBV30; tentatively, D is TRBD1 (6 bases). V was trimmed by 5 bases and J by 2 bases, leaving 19 bases between them. Germline CDR1 and CDR2: GTSNPN and SVGIG (reference sequence). The CDR3 spans 15 residues. CDR3 sequence reads: CAWAQGPQPPYEQYF. Here the CDR3 DNA reads TGTGCCTGGGCCCAGGGGCCCCAGCCTCCCTACGAGCAGTACTTC.

This clone has a handful of counts. The chain joins TRBV29-1 to TRBJ2-1, with D possibly TRBD1 on 6 matching bases. V lost 4 bases, J lost 8 bases, and 15 bases lay in between. Germline assignment: CDR1 SQVTM and CDR2 ANQGSEA. The CDR3 has 13 residues. The CDR3 DNA reads TGCAGCGTTGGACAGGTCCTCGGGGATGAGCAGTTCTTC. Its translation: CSVGQVLGDEQFF.

This clone was seen a handful of times. The V call is TRBV14, the J call TRBJ1-1, with D maybe TRBD1 (6 bases). V lost 0 bases to trimming and J lost 5 bases, with 13 bases between them. The V gene's germline CDR1 is SGHDN and CDR2 FVKESK. This CDR3 spans 15 amino acids. The chain's CDR3 is CASSQEAGASTEAFF. CDR3 in DNA: TGTGCCAGCAGCCAAGAGGCGGGGGCAAGTACTGAAGCTTTCTTT.

V usage is TRBV9 and J usage is TRBJ2-2, with D hard to call. Germline-derived CDR1 and CDR2 are SGDLS and YYNGEE. The CDR3 contains 12 residues. The ends were cut back, 4 bases at V and 6 bases at J, with 7 bases in the middle. The DNA for the CDR3 is TGTGCCAGCAGCTTTTCCTCCGGGGAGCTGTTTTTT. It is translated as CASSFSSGELFF.

The CDR3 DNA reads TGTGCCAGCGCGGGACAGGGAGGTAATAGCAATCAGCCCCAGCATTTT. Its translation: CASAGQGGNSNQPQHF. The chain couples TRBV2 to TRBJ1-5, with 9 bases lining up with TRBD1. CDR1 is SNHLY and CDR2 is FYNNEI in the germline V gene. The CDR3 is made up of 16 amino acids. J lost 0 bases, V lost 8 bases, and 8 bases had no gene match.

The chain has TRBV19 and TRBJ1-4, with 8 bases aligning to TRBD1. There are 13 residues in the CDR3. J was trimmed by 8 bases and V by 3 bases; bases with no gene match: 2. Germline CDR1 LNHDA, CDR2 SQIVND (reference sequence). CDR3 nucleotides: TGTGCCAGTAGTATGACAGGGGTCGAAAAACTGTTTTTT. Translation: CASSMTGVEKLFF.

The chain recombines TRBV6-6 with TRBJ2-3; D gene unclear. This CDR3 has 14 amino acids. V shed 0 bases and J shed 4 bases, with 8 bases lying between them. Per germline, CDR1 MNHNY and CDR2 SVGAGI (reference sequence). The CDR3 DNA sequence: TGTGCCAGCAGTTACTCCGAGTTCGCAGATACGCAGTATTTT. This encodes CASSYSEFADTQYF.

The chain couples TRBV3-1 (or the pseudogene TRBV3-2) to TRBJ2-1; TRBD2 matches at 8 bases. This CDR3 is 16 amino acids long. With V trimmed by 1 base and J by 10 bases, 12 bases remained unmatched. Germline CDR1 LGHDT, CDR2 YNNKEL (reference sequence). The CDR3 sequence: CASSQASSGPLREQFF. Here the CDR3 DNA reads TGTGCCAGCAGCCAAGCGTCTAGCGGGCCCCTCAGGGAGCAGTTCTTC.

With regard to this clone: The germline gene is not matched at one end of the junction; a read error may be the cause. The chain recombines TRBV12-3 or TRBV12-4 with TRBJ1-1, with D possibly matching TRBD1 (5 bases). This CDR3 contains 11 residues. The CDR3 here is CASRSGLEPFF. The CDR3, as DNA: TGTGCCAGCAGGTCGGGACTTGAACCTTTCTTT.

This chain connects TRBV5-4 to TRBJ1-4; possible D gene TRBD1, 6 bases. The CDR3 extends over 14 amino acids. The V end was cut by 9 bases, the J end by 3 bases, with 15 bases between. CDR1 is SGHNT and CDR2 is YYREEE in the germline V gene (reference sequence). The CDR3 reads CATTAGQSNEKLFF. CDR3 DNA: TGTGCCACCACGGCTGGACAGTCTAATGAAAAACTGTTTTTT.

The chain couples TRBV5-1 to TRBJ1-5; 9 positions agree with TRBD1. Germline loops: CDR1 SGHRS, CDR2 YFSETQ. The trim removed 4 bases at V and 0 bases at J, leaving 8 bases unmatched. CDR3 size: 17 residues. The CDR3 loop reads CASSLGTGRGSNQPQHF. The DNA for the CDR3 is TGCGCCAGCAGCCTAGGGACAGGGAGAGGTAGCAATCAGCCCCAGCATTTT.

The V and J genes are TRBV13 and TRBJ2-1; TRBD1 might be the D (8 bases). The CDR3 covers 13 residues. Germline V lookup: CDR1 PRHDT, CDR2 FYEKMQ (reference sequence). V was cut by 5 bases and J by 7 bases, with 12 bases left in between. The CDR3, as DNA: TGTGCCAGCAGCAAACAGGGGGGGAATGAGCAGTTCTTC. Its protein is CASSKQGGNEQFF.

This chain connects TRBV11-1 to TRBJ2-2, with a tentative D call TRBD2 (5 bases). Germline loops: CDR1 SGHAT, CDR2 FQDESV (reference sequence). Trimming took 6 bases from V and 2 from J, leaving 16 bases between them. The CDR3 is 16 residues long. The CDR3 loop reads CASSLTGLGNTGELFF. DNA for the CDR3: TGTGCCAGCAGTCTAACGGGGTTGGGAAACACCGGGGAGCTGTTTTTT.